This passage covers 7 T cell receptor beta chains from one sample sequenced in a study of beta chain features in type 1 diabetes. Overall study results and limits: The study found moderately but significantly shorter TCRB CDR3s in all four CD4+ subsets of Type 1 diabetes patients.

No antigens are known for them. All of the isolated RNA was reverse transcribed, so expressed TCRB transcripts were sequenced. Here immunoSEQ multiplex PCR was the method, and the copy in TCRdb shows in-frame clones only, minus some. The data contain around 160,000 clones, around 63% of them singletons. The specimen sequenced was naive CD4+ T cells from blood. The source of these receptors is a young man with type 1 diabetes.

A few counts support this clone. The identical CDR3 is also encoded by other nucleotide sequences in the sample. CDR3 residues: CSARAETQYF. CDR3 sequence (DNA): TGCAGTGCTAGAGCCGAGACCCAGTACTTC. V usage is TRBV20-1 and J usage is TRBJ2-5; D unclear. The CDR3 length is 10 residues. Trimming removed 1 base from V and 5 bases from J, with 2 bases in between. Germline-derived CDR1 and CDR2 are DFQATT and SNEGSKA (reference sequence).

The chain combines TRBV6-5 with TRBJ1-5; 8 nucleotides line up with TRBD1. After removal of 6 bases from V and 0 bases from J, the junction contained 4 bases not matched to a gene. Germline assignment: CDR1 MNHEY and CDR2 SVGAGI. The CDR3 runs to 15 residues. In nucleotides, the CDR3 is TGTGCCAGCAGCAAGGGACAGGATAGCAATCAGCCCCAGCATTTT. Amino acid sequence: CASSKGQDSNQPQHF.

The chain uses TRBV5-1 and TRBJ2-7; D gene uncertain. The CDR3 covers 12 residues. The germline gives CDR1 SGHRS, CDR2 YFSETQ. V lost 1 base and J 2 bases, leaving 4 bases between the germline ends. The chain's CDR3 is CASSLMAYEQYF. CDR3 coding DNA: TGCGCCAGCAGCTTGATGGCCTACGAGCAGTACTTC.

The V gene is TRBV5-1, the J gene TRBJ2-5; D unclear. Looked up from germline, CDR1 is SGHRS and CDR2 is YFSETQ. This CDR3 comprises 13 residues. Between the trimmed V and J ends, which lost 3 bases and 2 bases, there was a span of 8 bases. CDR3 in amino acids: CASSSQDQETQYF. The CDR3 DNA reads as TGCGCCAGCAGCTCTCAGGATCAAGAGACCCAGTACTTC.

This clone has a handful of counts. This rearrangement joins TRBV11-2 to TRBJ2-1; no reliable D call. The germline CDR1 and CDR2 sequences are SGHAT and FQNNGV. V shed 1 base and J shed 9 bases, with 4 bases lying between them. This CDR3 comprises 11 residues. The CDR3 bases are TGTGCCAGCAGCTTAGGCGGTGAGCAGTTCTTC. This translates into CASSLGGEQFF.

CDR3 residues: CASILSGVEGNEQFF. CDR3 DNA: TGTGCCAGCATCCTTAGCGGGGTAGAAGGCAATGAGCAGTTCTTC. The V call is TRBV28, the J call TRBJ2-1; 8 nucleotides agree with TRBD2. Germline CDR1 MDHEN, CDR2 SYDVKM. J lost 6 bases, V lost 7 bases, and 11 bases had no gene match. The CDR3 spans 15 residues. Complete variable domain (other parts from reference TRBV28 and TRBJ2-1): DVKVTQSSRYLVKRTGEKVFLECVQDMDHENMFWYRQDPGLGLRLIYFSYDVKMKEKGDIPEGYSVSREKKERFSLILESASTNQTSMYLCASILSGVEGNEQFFGPGTRLTVL.

This chain links TRBV29-1 with TRBJ2-7, with 10 nucleotides matching TRBD2. The CDR3 consists of 14 residues. V gave up 6 bases and J gave up 4 bases; unmatched junction bases: 9. Germline loops: CDR1 SQVTM, CDR2 ANQGSEA. The CDR3 loop is CSVRGLAAEYEQYF. The CDR3 bases are TGCAGCGTGCGCGGACTAGCGGCTGAATACGAGCAGTACTTC.